These T cell receptor beta chains were read from a single sample in a study of T cells after posttransplantation cyclophosphamide. Profiling relied on immunoSEQ multiplex PCR, and the TCRdb table lists in-frame clones only, not all of them. The sample yields roughly 24,000 clones, around 90% seen once. The sequencing used PBMCs, collected after an allogeneic stem cell transplant with a calcineurin inhibitor and methotrexate. These receptors came from a female patient aged 50-65 years who received an allogeneic stem cell transplant from an unrelated donor, was CMV-positive, and had chronic GVHD only. Some T cells here may be from the graft donor. Each CDR3 is given with its conserved first and last residue. A D gene is named only where the DNA matches it firmly. Expanded clones get a size class; other rows say once, few or many, or leave the size out.

size: NA; D: NA; J: TRBJ1-2; V: TRBV19; CDR3: CASSRRQDDGYTF; DNA: TGTGCCAGTAGTAGAAGACAGGACGACGGCTACACCTTC
size: NA; D: NA; J: TRBJ1-3; V: TRBV28; CDR3: CASILSSAGNTIYF; DNA: TGTGCCAGCATTTTATCATCGGCTGGAAACACCATATATTTT
size: NA; D: TRBD1; J: TRBJ2-7; V: TRBV7-9; CDR3: CASSSTGAGEQYF; DNA: TGTGCCAGCAGCTCTACAGGGGCAGGGGAGCAGTACTTC
size: NA; D: TRBD1; J: TRBJ2-7; V: TRBV15; CDR3: CATSRVGTGSYEQYF; DNA: TGTGCCACCAGCAGAGTTGGGACAGGTTCCTACGAGCAGTACTTC
size: few; D: TRBD2; J: TRBJ2-1; V: TRBV6-1; CDR3: CASSETLAGGYNEQFF; DNA: TGTGCCAGCAGTGAAACACTAGCGGGAGGGTACAATGAGCAGTTCTTC
size: NA; D: NA; J: TRBJ2-1; V: TRBV6-5; CDR3: CASEASNEQFF; DNA: TGTGCCAGCGAGGCTTCCAATGAGCAGTTCTTC
size: NA; D: TRBD2; J: TRBJ2-5; V: TRBV11-2; CDR3: CASSLGTSGQETQYF; DNA: TGTGCCAGCAGCTTAGGGACTAGCGGCCAAGAGACCCAGTACTTC
size: NA; D: NA; J: TRBJ2-5; V: TRBV30; CDR3: CAWSVDTGSKFYF; DNA: TGTGCCTGGAGTGTGGATACCGGGTCAAAGTTTTACTTC
size: NA; D: NA; J: TRBJ2-7; V: TRBV9; CDR3: CASSEAGNYEQYF; DNA: TGTGCCAGCAGCGAAGCGGGCAATTACGAGCAGTACTTC
size: few; D: TRBD1; J: TRBJ1-3; V: TRBV19; CDR3: CASRRGSSGNTIYF; DNA: TGTGCCAGCCGCAGGGGGAGCTCTGGAAACACCATATATTTT
size: NA; D: TRBD2; J: TRBJ2-1; V: TRBV4-1; CDR3: CASSLLAASYNEQFF; DNA: TGCGCCAGCAGCCTCCTAGCGGCCTCCTACAATGAGCAGTTCTTC
size: NA; D: TRBD1; J: TRBJ2-5; V: TRBV9; CDR3: CASSVAGTGGRETQYF; DNA: TGTGCCAGCAGCGTAGCAGGAACAGGGGGCAGAGAGACCCAGTACTTC
size: NA; D: TRBD1; J: TRBJ2-7; V: TRBV11-2; CDR3: CASSGTGDYEQYF; DNA: TGTGCCAGCAGCGGGACAGGGGACTACGAGCAGTACTTC
size: NA; D: NA; J: TRBJ1-2; V: TRBV28; CDR3: CASSPGTNYGYTF; DNA: TGTGCCAGCAGTCCCGGGACAAACTATGGCTACACCTTC
size: NA; D: TRBD1; J: TRBJ2-7; V: TRBV19; CDR3: CASSPGTGSYEQYF; DNA: TGTGCCAGTAGCCCCGGGACAGGGTCCTACGAGCAGTACTTC
size: NA; D: TRBD1; J: TRBJ2-2; V: TRBV6-4; CDR3: CASSQAGGFPAGELFF; DNA: TGTGCCAGCAGTCAAGCAGGGGGCTTCCCAGCCGGGGAGCTGTTTTTT
size: NA; D: NA; J: TRBJ2-7; V: TRBV15; CDR3: CATSIGDWSSSYEQYF; DNA: TGTGCCACCAGCATCGGAGACTGGTCCAGCTCCTACGAGCAGTACTTC
size: once; D: NA; J: TRBJ1-1; V: TRBV5-1; CDR3: CASSWEGLTEAFF; DNA: TGCGCCAGCAGCTGGGAGGGGCTGACTGAAGCTTTCTTT
size: NA; D: TRBD2; J: TRBJ2-1; V: TRBV5-1; CDR3: CASSLGTSSYNEQFF; DNA: TGCGCCAGCAGCTTGGGGACTAGCTCCTACAATGAGCAGTTCTTC
size: NA; D: NA; J: TRBJ1-5; V: TRBV28; CDR3: CASRLGLDRPNQPQHF; DNA: TGTGCCAGCAGGCTAGGCCTTGACAGACCCAATCAGCCCCAGCATTTT
size: once; D: NA; J: TRBJ2-3; V: TRBV12-1; CDR3: CASSFEREGIADTQYF; DNA: TGTGCCAGCAGCTTTGAGCGGGAGGGCATCGCAGATACGCAGTATTTT
size: NA; D: TRBD2; J: TRBJ2-2; V: TRBV27; CDR3: CASSLFQREYTGELFF; DNA: TGTGCCAGCAGTTTGTTCCAGCGGGAGTATACCGGGGAGCTGTTTTTT
size: NA; D: NA; J: TRBJ2-2; V: TRBV5-1; CDR3: CASSWTATGELFF; DNA: TGCGCCAGCAGCTGGACTGCTACCGGGGAGCTGTTTTTT
size: once; D: TRBD2; J: TRBJ2-3; V: TRBV28; CDR3: CASSSSGRGGVTDTQYF; DNA: TGTGCCAGCAGTTCTAGCGGGAGGGGGGGTGTCACAGATACGCAGTATTTT
size: NA; D: NA; J: TRBJ2-7; V: TRBV4-1; CDR3: CASSHIGSREQYF; DNA: TGCGCCAGCAGCCATATCGGGTCGCGGGAGCAGTACTTC
size: NA; D: NA; J: TRBJ1-2; V: TRBV6-1; CDR3: CASSELRGNNYGYTF; DNA: TGTGCCAGCAGCGAACTTCGGGGAAACAACTATGGCTACACCTTC
size: NA; D: NA; J: TRBJ1-1; V: TRBV6-6; CDR3: CASSRDRTTEAFF; DNA: TGTGCCAGCAGCCGAGACAGAACCACTGAAGCTTTCTTT
size: NA; D: NA; J: TRBJ1-4; V: TRBV29-1; CDR3: CSVVYRESEKLFF; DNA: TGCAGCGTTGTTTACAGGGAAAGTGAAAAACTGTTTTTT
size: NA; D: NA; J: TRBJ1-1; V: TRBV27; CDR3: CAGNTEAFF; DNA: TGTGCCGGCAACACTGAAGCTTTCTTT
size: once; D: NA; J: TRBJ2-1; V: TRBV11-2; CDR3: CAVGGGRYNEQFF; DNA: TGTGCCGTGGGGGGGGGCAGGTACAATGAGCAGTTCTTC
size: NA; D: NA; J: TRBJ1-4; V: TRBV5-1; CDR3: CASSLGPGKEKLFF; DNA: TGCGCCAGCAGCTTGGGTCCGGGGAAGGAAAAACTGTTTTTT
size: NA; D: NA; J: TRBJ2-1; V: TRBV7-2; CDR3: CASSSNRQERNEQFF; DNA: TGTGCCAGCAGCTCCAATCGACAGGAGCGGAATGAGCAGTTCTTC
size: once; D: TRBD2; J: TRBJ2-3; V: TRBV7-2; CDR3: CASSLVGRAVNTQYF; DNA: TGTGCCAGCAGCTTAGTTGGGAGGGCCGTCAATACGCAGTATTTT
size: NA; D: TRBD1; J: TRBJ2-7; V: TRBV7-9; CDR3: CASSFLPRQGSYEQYF; DNA: TGTGCCAGCAGCTTTTTACCGAGACAGGGTTCCTACGAGCAGTACTTC
size: NA; D: TRBD1; J: TRBJ2-7; V: TRBV2; CDR3: CASSRRTGGLFEQYF; DNA: TGTGCCAGCAGTAGGAGAACAGGGGGCTTGTTCGAGCAGTACTTC
size: NA; D: NA; J: TRBJ1-5; V: TRBV30; CDR3: CAWSSLTGYSNQPQHF; DNA: TGTGCCTGGAGTTCCTTAACAGGGTATAGCAATCAGCCCCAGCATTTT